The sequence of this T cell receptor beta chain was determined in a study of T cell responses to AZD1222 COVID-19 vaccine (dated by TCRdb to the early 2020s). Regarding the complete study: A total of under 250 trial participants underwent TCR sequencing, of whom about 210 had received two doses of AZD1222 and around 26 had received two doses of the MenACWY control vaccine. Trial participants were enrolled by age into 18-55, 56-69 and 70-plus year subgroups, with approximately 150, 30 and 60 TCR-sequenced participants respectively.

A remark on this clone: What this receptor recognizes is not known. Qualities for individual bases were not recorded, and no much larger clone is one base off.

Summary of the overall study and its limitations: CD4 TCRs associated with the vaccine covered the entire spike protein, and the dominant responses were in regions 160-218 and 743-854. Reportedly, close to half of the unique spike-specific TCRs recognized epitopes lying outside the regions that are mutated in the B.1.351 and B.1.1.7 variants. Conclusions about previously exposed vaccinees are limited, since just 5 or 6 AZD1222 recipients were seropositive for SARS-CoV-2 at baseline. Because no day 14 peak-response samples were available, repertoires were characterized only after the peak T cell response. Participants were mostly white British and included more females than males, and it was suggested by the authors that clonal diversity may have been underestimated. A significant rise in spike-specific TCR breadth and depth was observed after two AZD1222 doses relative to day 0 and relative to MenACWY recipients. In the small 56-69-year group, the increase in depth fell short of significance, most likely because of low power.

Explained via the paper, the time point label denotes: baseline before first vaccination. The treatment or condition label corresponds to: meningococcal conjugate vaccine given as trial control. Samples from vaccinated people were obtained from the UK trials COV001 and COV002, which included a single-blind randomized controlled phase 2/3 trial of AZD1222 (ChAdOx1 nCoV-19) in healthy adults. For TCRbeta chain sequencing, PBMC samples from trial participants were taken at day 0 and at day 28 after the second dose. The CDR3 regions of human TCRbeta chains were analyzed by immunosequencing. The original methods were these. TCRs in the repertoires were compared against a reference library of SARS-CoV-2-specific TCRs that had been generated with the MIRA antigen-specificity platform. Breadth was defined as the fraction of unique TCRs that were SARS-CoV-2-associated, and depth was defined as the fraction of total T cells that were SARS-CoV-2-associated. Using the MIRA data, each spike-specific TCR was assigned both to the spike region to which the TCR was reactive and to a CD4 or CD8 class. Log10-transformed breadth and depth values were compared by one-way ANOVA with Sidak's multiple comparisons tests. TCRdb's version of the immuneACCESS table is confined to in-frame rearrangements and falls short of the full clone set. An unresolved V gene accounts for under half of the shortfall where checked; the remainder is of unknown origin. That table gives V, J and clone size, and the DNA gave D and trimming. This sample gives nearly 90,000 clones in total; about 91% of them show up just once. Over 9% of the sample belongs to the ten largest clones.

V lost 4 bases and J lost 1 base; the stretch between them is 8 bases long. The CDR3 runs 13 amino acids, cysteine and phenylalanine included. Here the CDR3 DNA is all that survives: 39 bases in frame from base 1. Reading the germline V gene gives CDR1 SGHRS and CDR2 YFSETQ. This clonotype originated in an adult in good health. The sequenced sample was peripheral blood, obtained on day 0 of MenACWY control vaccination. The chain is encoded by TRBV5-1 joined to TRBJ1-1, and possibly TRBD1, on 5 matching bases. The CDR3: CASSQQENTEAFF. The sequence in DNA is TGCGCCAGCAGCCAACAGGAGAACACTGAAGCTTTCTTT. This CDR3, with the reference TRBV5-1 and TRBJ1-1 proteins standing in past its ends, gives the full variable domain KAGVTQTPRYLIKTRGQQVTLSCSPISGHRSVSWYQQTPGQGLQFLFEYFSETQRNKGNFPGRFSGRQFSNSRSEMNVSTLELGDSALYLCASSQQENTEAFFGQGTRLTVV.